The entry below gives a single TCR beta chain sequence along with its context. Its matching antigen is unknown. These data belong to a study of T-cell memory formation after mild COVID-19. Study outcomes and limitations: Mostly located in CM and EM were contracting CD4+ clones, with contracting CD8+ clones located in EMRA. A second wave of clones peaked on day 37, and their SARS-CoV-2 specificity went unconfirmed.

With V trimmed by 5 bases and J by 7 bases, 9 bases remained unmatched. The CDR3 has 15 amino acids. Germline lookup yields CDR1 SEHNR and CDR2 FQNEAQ (reference sequence). 5'RACE, which relied on constant-segment primers, yielded TCR alpha and TCR beta cDNA libraries carrying sample barcodes and UMIs. TCRdb passed the 5' RACE reads through MiXCR, listing each CDR3 protein once. This sample has roughly 500,000 distinct CDR3 sequences, with about a fifth found just once. The clonotype originates from an adult woman who had mild COVID-19 (a few samples of this study predate the infection). Cell type and time point are not known. The chain has TRBV7-9 and TRBJ1-1; TRBD1 matches 11 bases. The material sequenced was PBMCs or a T cell subset sorted from them (not recorded which). The CDR3 region is CASSPLGQGESEAFF. CDR3 DNA: TGTGCCAGCAGCCCTTTGGGACAGGGGGAGAGTGAAGCTTTCTTT.